The table lists the clone carrying this TCR beta chain with a count of one. Its antigen is still unknown. The sample originates from a study of cytomegalovirus exposure and HLA in healthy donors. General study results and limits: Later analysis associated a missense DCLRE1C variant with TCR beta V- and J-gene trimming. Fewer N-insertions than the roughly 600-donor mean were reportedly shown by an Asian-associated ancestry cluster in a later analysis.

PCR was performed using 60 Vbeta and 13 Jbeta primers. As originally analysed: In a later analysis, some 10 million of tens of millions of unique beta chains occurred in at least two donors. Measured with immunoSEQ multiplex PCR; TCRdb has only the in-frame clones, and not every one. The V and J calls and clone size were taken over from that table, and D and trimming were inferred from the DNA. The sample includes 100,000 to 150,000 clones, 60% to 80% of them seen just once. The CDR3 is 13 amino acids. Per the germline V gene, CDR1 is MDHEN and CDR2 is SYDVKM. V was clipped by 8 bases and J by 15 bases; unmatched bases: 14. Each donor was healthy, and each was a bone marrow donor.

Sequenced material: PBMCs. The gene calls are TRBV28 and TRBJ2-1; 9 bases are a match to TRBD2. The TCR was taken from a woman between 50 and 59 years old in good health and CMV-seronegative. The CDR3 loop is CASVAGGRTRLFF. The CDR3 nucleotides read TGTGCCAGCGTCGCGGGAGGGCGGACCAGGCTGTTCTTC.